This T cell receptor beta chain emerged from a study of siplizumab effects on memory and regulatory T cells. Study results and limitations: Proliferating Tregs taken from siplizumab cultures were not shown to have a confirmed suppressive function. Contribution to the alloresponse seemed major for naive T cells, which also seemed more diverse than memory cells. To unstimulated subsets, only a minor fraction of alloreactive clones could be mapped.

Trimming cost V 3 bases and J 5 bases; bases outside gene matches: 3. Germline-derived CDR1 and CDR2 are SGHTA and FQGNSA. The CDR3 covers 14 residues. The table came from immunoSEQ multiplex PCR; TCRdb's copy has only in-frame clones and leaves some out. The sample includes 85,000 to 130,000 clones, approximately 94% of them seen just once. Of note for this clone: What it recognizes is unknown.

This clonotype was sampled from a human donor in good health. This chain joins TRBV7-2 and TRBJ1-5, with 8 bases lining up with TRBD1. The material sequenced was Tregs sorted from blood. In DNA, the CDR3 is TGTGCCAGCAGCTTCAGACAGGGGCATCAGCCCCAGCATTTT. As protein: CASSFRQGHQPQHF.